A single T cell receptor beta chain is shown here with its context. These data originate in a study of T cell repertoires in cytomegalovirus infection. Looking at the study overall: Evidence of both CMV infection and a matching HLA type came from public TCR beta signatures.

TCRdb processed the reads anew with MiXCR; each CDR3 protein has one entry. Among around 630,000 distinct CDR3 sequences listed, 20% to 25% were seen once. The sequence was collected from a human donor in good health (CMV status not recorded). Some clones in this sample may be carry-over from other donors' samples. Input material: CD8+ T cells from PBMCs.

This CDR3 is CASSPVGVEGYTF. The CDR3 DNA reads TGTGCCAGCAGCCCAGTCGGTGTGGAAGGCTACACCTTC. The J gene is TRBJ1-2, the V gene TRBV7-2; unclear D gene. Trimming pared 5 bases from V and 8 bases from J, leaving 15 bases between. The CDR3 has 13 residues. Germline V lookup: CDR1 SGHTA, CDR2 FQGNSA.